This T cell receptor beta chain was captured by sequencing in a study of OX40 agonist ivuxolimab in advanced cancers. As for the study in general: While on treatment, patients had intravenous ivuxolimab at 0.01 to 10 mg/kg every 2 weeks. With a range of roughly 20 to 79, age averaged about 58 years, and 70% to 85% were male. Checkpoint inhibitors had been given previously to roughly 40% of patients. Study-level points and caveats: The authors did not determine the antigen specificity of the expanded peripheral T cells.

For this clone: Its antigen is not known.

Assay used: immunoSEQ multiplex PCR; TCRdb lists only in-frame clones, some missing. The sample shows tens of thousands of clones, around 90% of them seen only once. The CDR3 length is 15 residues. Germline lookup yields CDR1 MDHEN and CDR2 SYDVKM. V lost 1 base, J lost 8 bases, and 14 bases lay in between. This material consisted of CD4+ or CD8+ T cells sorted from blood, taken in a trial of the OX40 agonist ivuxolimab. The sequence derives from an adult with an advanced solid tumor such as melanoma, head and neck, liver or kidney cancer. V and J are TRBV28 and TRBJ1-4, with D perhaps TRBD1 (6 bases). CDR3 region: CASSLYRGIVEKLFF. The CDR3 DNA reads as TGTGCCAGCAGTTTATATAGGGGGATTGTGGAAAAACTGTTTTTT.